Listed below are T cell receptor beta chains from one sample, sequenced in a study of cytomegalovirus exposure and HLA in healthy donors. TCRdb's table, derived via immunoSEQ multiplex PCR, lists solely in-frame clones and lacks some. Of 140,000 to 150,000 clones in the sample, 80% were seen once. The sequenced sample was PBMCs. These TCRs come from a middle-aged man in good health and CMV-seronegative. The CDR3 runs from the conserved cysteine through the conserved F or W. The D gene is left open where the match is weak. Part of the rows lack a size; the others show once, few, many or a class for expanded clones.

TRBD1	-	TRBV4-1	16	TRBJ1-2	CASSQAGTGEGYGYTF	TGCGCCAGCAGCCAAGCCGGGACAGGGGAGGGGTATGGCTACACCTTC
-	-	TRBV5-1	14	TRBJ2-2	CASSLTPNTGELFF	TGCGCCAGCAGCTTAACACCGAACACCGGGGAGCTGTTTTTT
-	-	TRBV5-1	15	TRBJ2-3	CASSLGGYNTDTQYF	TGCGCCAGCAGCTTGGGGGGCTACAACACAGATACGCAGTATTTT
TRBD1	-	TRBV18	16	TRBJ2-7	CASSPLGTVLSYEQYF	TGTGCCAGCTCACCGTTGGGGACAGTCCTCTCCTACGAGCAGTACTTC
-	-	TRBV9	12	TRBJ2-3	CASSSFLDTQYF	TGTGCCAGCAGCTCTTTCTTAGATACGCAGTATTTT
-	-	TRBV5-6	13	TRBJ2-7	CASSLGQGHEQYF	TGTGCCAGCAGCTTGGGGCAGGGGCACGAGCAGTACTTC
TRBD1	-	TRBV19	14	TRBJ1-2	CASEHPRGHDGYTF	TGTGCCAGTGAGCATCCCAGGGGGCACGATGGCTACACCTTC
-	-	TRBV4-1	13	TRBJ2-5	CASSQEYQQSQYF	TGCGCCAGCAGCCAAGAATACCAACAATCCCAGTACTTC
TRBD2	-	TRBV6-5	15	TRBJ2-1	CASSPNWGGYNEQFF	TGTGCCAGCAGTCCGAACTGGGGGGGGTACAATGAGCAGTTCTTC
TRBD1	-	TRBV27	15	TRBJ2-1	CASSPRDRLYNEQFF	TGTGCCAGCAGTCCTAGGGACAGGCTCTACAATGAGCAGTTCTTC
TRBD1	once	TRBV5-6	15	TRBJ2-1	CASSPRQGVNNEQFF	TGTGCCAGCAGCCCGAGACAGGGAGTCAACAATGAGCAGTTCTTC
-	once	TRBV9	17	TRBJ2-5	CASSAPWGTETQETQYF	TGTGCCAGCAGTGCCCCATGGGGGACTGAAACCCAAGAGACCCAGTACTTC
-	-	TRBV7-2	12	TRBJ2-1	CASSLISNEQFF	TGTGCCAGCAGCTTAATCTCCAATGAGCAGTTCTTC
TRBD1	-	TRBV14	16	TRBJ1-1	CASSQGTGVTNTEAFF	TGTGCCAGCAGCCAAGGGACAGGCGTGACGAACACTGAAGCTTTCTTT
-	-	TRBV5-4	13	TRBJ1-2	CASSLPQIIGYTF	TGTGCCAGCAGCTTGCCCCAGATCATTGGCTACACCTTC
TRBD1	-	TRBV7-9	13	TRBJ2-7	CASSLTGDGEQYF	TGTGCCAGCAGCTTGACAGGGGATGGCGAGCAGTACTTC
-	-	TRBV7-3	15	TRBJ2-1	CASSRDGSSYNEQFF	TGTGCCAGCAGCCGCGACGGGAGCTCCTACAATGAGCAGTTCTTC
TRBD1	-	TRBV15	17	TRBJ1-1	CATSRPFGQGQDTEAFF	TGTGCCACCAGCAGACCTTTCGGACAGGGGCAAGACACTGAAGCTTTCTTT
TRBD1	once	TRBV19	16	TRBJ1-1	CASSIRQGARNTEAFF	TGTGCCAGTAGTATTCGACAGGGGGCTCGTAACACTGAAGCTTTCTTT
-	-	TRBV2	12	TRBJ2-7	CASSEGGYEQYF	TGTGCCAGCAGTGAGGGGGGCTACGAGCAGTACTTC
-	-	TRBV9	15	TRBJ2-3	CASSVVGSAPDTQYF	TGTGCCAGCAGCGTAGTCGGTAGCGCCCCAGATACGCAGTATTTT
-	-	TRBV5-6	13	TRBJ2-7	CASSLRQGYEQYF	TGTGCCAGCAGCTTGAGGCAGGGATACGAGCAGTACTTC
-	-	TRBV19	14	TRBJ1-5	CASSIGTVLQPQHF	TGTGCCAGTAGTATAGGGACTGTCCTCCAGCCCCAGCATTTT
TRBD1	-	TRBV10-2	14	TRBJ1-1	CASSDLTGSTEAFF	TGCGCCAGCAGTGACTTGACAGGGAGTACTGAAGCTTTCTTT
TRBD1	-	TRBV29-1	13	TRBJ2-1	CSVETGVNNEQFF	TGCAGCGTTGAGACAGGGGTTAACAATGAGCAGTTCTTC
TRBD1	once	TRBV5-1	16	TRBJ2-7	CASSPNTGVGGYEQYF	TGCGCCAGCAGCCCAAACACAGGGGTAGGTGGCTACGAGCAGTACTTC
TRBD2	-	TRBV12-5	16	TRBJ2-7	CASGPQPRGGVDEQYF	TGTGCTAGTGGTCCTCAACCCCGGGGGGGTGTCGACGAGCAGTACTTC
TRBD1	-	TRBV6-5	15	TRBJ2-7	CASRSRDRGSYEQYF	TGTGCCAGCAGGTCCCGGGACAGGGGTTCCTACGAGCAGTACTTC
-	-	TRBV30	17	TRBJ1-4	CAWGLTRGFATNEKLFF	TGTGCCTGGGGTCTAACACGGGGTTTCGCAACTAATGAAAAACTGTTTTTT
TRBD2	-	TRBV5-1	17	TRBJ2-3	CASSYAGTSGSTDTQYF	TGCGCCAGCAGCTACGCCGGGACTAGCGGTAGCACAGATACGCAGTATTTT
-	-	TRBV28	16	TRBJ1-1	CASSSPRGFLNTEAFF	TGTGCCAGCAGTTCCCCGAGGGGGTTCCTGAACACTGAAGCTTTCTTT
-	-	TRBV11-2	16	TRBJ2-3	CASSHMLTTGKDTQYF	TGTGCCAGCAGCCATATGTTGACTACAGGGAAGGATACGCAGTATTTT
-	few	TRBV5-6	15	TRBJ1-3	CASSLGTVSGNTIYF	TGTGCCAGCAGCTTGGGGACAGTCTCTGGAAACACCATATATTTT
-	-	TRBV30	17	TRBJ2-1	CAWSPLTGQTIYNEQFF	TGTGCCTGGAGCCCACTCACCGGACAGACTATTTACAATGAGCAGTTCTTC
-	once	TRBV4-1	15	TRBJ2-5	CASSPIRTQGETQYF	TGCGCCAGCAGCCCCATCAGAACTCAGGGGGAGACCCAGTACTTC
TRBD2	-	TRBV6-4	15	TRBJ2-3	CASRTSGGSTDTQYF	TGTGCCAGCAGAACTAGCGGGGGAAGCACAGATACGCAGTATTTT
TRBD2	-	TRBV6-5	14	TRBJ2-2	CASRGLGNTGELFF	TGTGCCAGCAGGGGACTAGGAAACACCGGGGAGCTGTTTTTT
-	-	TRBV7-9	14	TRBJ2-7	CASSSEWPRGEQYF	TGTGCCAGCAGCTCGGAGTGGCCCCGAGGCGAGCAGTACTTC
TRBD1	-	TRBV19	15	TRBJ1-5	CASSIEGQGHQPQHF	TGTGCCAGTAGTATAGAAGGACAGGGCCATCAGCCCCAGCATTTT
TRBD1	-	TRBV6-4	14	TRBJ1-6	CASSDRGPNSPLHF	TGTGCCAGCAGTGACAGGGGGCCTAATTCACCCCTCCACTTT
-	-	TRBV4-3	13	TRBJ1-1	CASSQNQGSEAFF	TGCGCCAGCAGCCAAAACCAGGGGTCTGAAGCTTTCTTT
-	-	TRBV30	15	TRBJ1-6	CAWSVRPGSNSPLHF	TGTGCCTGGAGTGTACGTCCAGGATCCAATTCACCCCTCCACTTT
TRBD1	once	TRBV5-1	14	TRBJ2-2	CASSKDRYSGELFF	TGCGCCAGCAGCAAGGACAGGTACAGCGGGGAGCTGTTTTTT
TRBD1	-	TRBV5-6	13	TRBJ1-2	CASSWTGNYGYTF	TGTGCCAGCAGCTGGACAGGGAACTATGGCTACACCTTC
TRBD1	once	TRBV7-9	15	TRBJ2-1	CASSLVVRGFDEQFF	TGTGCCAGCAGCTTAGTCGTCAGGGGGTTCGATGAGCAGTTCTTC